This TCR beta chain emerged from a study of blood T cell repertoires in COVID-19. Overall study: The United States, Italy and Spain supplied acute and convalescent COVID-19 samples.

Study processing details: Amplification of reference gene primers was used by the study to estimate nucleated cell counts. Sequenced by immunoSEQ multiplex PCR; TCRdb stores in-frame clones only, minus some. The DNA was the basis for D and trimming; V, J and clone size are from that table. The sample has roughly 90,000 clones; 80% are singletons. There are 14 residues in the CDR3. CDR1 and CDR2 from the germline V gene are MGHDK and SYGVNS. V was shortened by 6 bases and J by 0 bases, with 9 bases between the two germline ends. This chain joins TRBV25-1 and TRBJ1-3; no firm D call. The specimen sequenced was peripheral blood. The TCR comes from a human donor in a cohort sampled during active COVID-19. CDR3 DNA: TGTGCCAGCAGCCCCCCAAACTCTGGAAACACCATATATTTT. Translated, it gives CASSPPNSGNTIYF.